The subject of this entry is one TCR beta chain. Its antigen is currently not known. Base qualities are not recorded, but no much larger clone differs from it by a single base. The cohort comprised around 700 healthy bone marrow donors. Cohort members were all nominally healthy when sampled, although unrecorded immune exposures were likely present. The donor was CMV seropositive and was included in the group of 270 or so seropositive cohort members. Each donor provided a peripheral blood sample, and peripheral blood mononuclear cells were used for TCR beta sequencing. The Qiagen DNeasy Blood Extraction Kit was used to extract genomic DNA from the blood cell samples. The method behind the library was the immunoSEQ multiplex PCR assay. For the multiplex PCR, a mixture combining 60 forward primers for TCR Vbeta segments and 13 reverse primers for TCR Jbeta segments was used. Amplification of the CDR3 region of rearranged TCR beta genes was performed with a multiplex PCR assay on genomic DNA. On the Illumina HiSeq System, the amplified TCR beta libraries were sequenced as 87-base-pair reads. In the authors' own workflow: A later analysis counted about 80 million unique TCR beta chains across the 690 or so repertoires, and roughly 11 million of these chains were shared by at least two donors. Raw reads were error-corrected and collapsed into unique sequences by a nearest-neighbor algorithm in which closely related sequences were merged to remove PCR and sequencing errors. CDR3 sequences were aligned to IMGT reference sequences to assign V, D and J gene segments. For a sequence to be retained, a match of at least six nucleotides was required to both a V gene segment and a J gene segment. A rearrangement was called productive if the CDR3 had no stop codons and remained in frame with V and J, and every other rearrangement was called non-productive. Following IMGT convention, CDR3 was defined as the stretch from the second conserved V-encoded cysteine to the conserved J-encoded phenylalanine. The earlier analysis of a few hundred of the donors excluded sequences that lacked an unambiguous match to a single V gene segment. An earlier analysis of 587 of the donors classified V segments as functional when productive rearrangements were above 56.7% and as segregating when the standard deviation between donors was above 5%. To diagnose cytomegalovirus status from the catalog of TCR beta chain sequences, a statistical classification framework was built. In a later analysis, TCR nucleotide sequences were compared against IMGT/GENE-DB human TR gene sequences so that V and J genes could be assigned. Using the TCRdist pipeline, a later analysis assigned CDR3 sequences along with most-parsimonious VDJ recombination scenarios. In a later analysis, every TCR beta chain was defined by the combination of its CDR3 amino acid sequence and its V-gene family, and reads without a unique V-gene family were dropped. As a way to deal with suspected cross-contamination and a sequencing artifact, a later analysis dropped roughly 600 nucleotide sequences that were highly shared and had low generation probability. A later analysis calculated a clonal expansion index for each public chain from normalized within-repertoire ranks of inferred template counts. Generation probabilities in a later analysis came from a VDJ recombination model fitted to out-of-frame rearrangements, and those results were checked against IGoR. In a later analysis, hypergeometric tests were used to score TCR-TCR, TCR-HLA and TCR-CMV co-occurrence, with a repertoire-size bias correction applied to TCR pairs. False discovery rates were estimated in a later analysis by permuting HLA or CMV assignments 20 times. In a later analysis, co-occurring TCRs were grouped using DBSCAN, and TCRdist sequence similarity was added for clustering within HLA-allele-positive subsets. Repertoires with fewer than 30,000 or more than 120,000 public chains, plus five repertoires with anomalous nucleotide sharing, were excluded from co-occurrence clustering. TCRdb's version of the immuneACCESS table is confined to in-frame rearrangements and falls short of the full clone set. An unresolved V gene accounts for under half of the shortfall where checked; the remainder is of unknown origin. V and J calls and clone size are given by that table; D and trimming were obtained from the DNA. For this sample there are approximately 87,000 clones; 84% appear just once. The ten largest clones add up to 4.5% to 7% of the sample.

The CDR3 runs 15 amino acids, cysteine and phenylalanine included. The only DNA kept is the CDR3, 45 bases in frame from the first base. Trimming accounts for 4 bases at V and 1 base at J, while the number of junction bases matched to no gene is 3. Reading the germline V gene (reference sequence) gives CDR1 SEHNR and CDR2 FQNEAQ. This entry comes from a study of cytomegalovirus exposure and HLA in healthy donors (dated by TCRdb to 2015 to 2018). Context from the whole study: An earlier analysis of some 500 of the donors reported about 290 Gb of sequence data and 100 million to 130 million unique TCR beta sequences from 150 million to 200 million T cells. An early release that covered approximately 600 HLA-typed donors contained about 290 gigabases of sequencing data and tens of millions of unique TCR sequences. The study combined high-throughput TCR immunosequencing, statistical association of individual TCRs with disease status, and machine learning to predict cytomegalovirus infection status. On average, around 240,000 unique TCR beta nucleotide sequences were sequenced per donor among a few hundred genotyped donors of the cohort, with roughly 18% of those sequences being non-productive. The number of donors typed differed by locus, with roughly 629-640 for A, B, C, DRB1 and DQB1, 522 for DQA1, nearly 610 for DPA1, and about 450 for DPB1. A separate validation cohort of more than 100 different subjects was used in addition to the 666-subject first cohort. Of the 398 genotyped donors, approximately 80% were placed in the genetic ancestry cluster associated with self-reported Caucasian donors. The study aimed to test whether cataloging public T cell receptors could reveal signatures of past pathogen exposure. An earlier analysis of 587 of the donors used high-throughput TCR beta sequencing to judge whether each TCR beta V gene segment behaved as functional or pseudogenic. Donor age, sex, ethnicity and CMV serostatus were compiled together with the repertoire data. Using immunosequencing, the study profiled T cell repertoires from about 650 subjects and related those repertoires to cytomegalovirus serostatus. In the later analysis, no new phenotypic data were used to find candidate immune exposures; instead, reliance was placed on TCR beta sequences and their occurrence across donors. Roughly 5 DR-DQ haplotypes were treated as single units for association and clustering because of strong linkage in the cohort. A later genetic analysis used genome-wide SNP genotypes for 398 of the 666 donors, treating that subset as a discovery cohort. Both class I and class II loci were covered by HLA typing, at four-digit resolution. A later analysis re-examined previously published TCR beta repertoires from more than 550 donors and added high-resolution HLA genotyping to investigate patterns of TCR occurrence. Every repertoire in the discovery cohort had been generated on one and the same sequencing platform. Broad study findings and their caveats: The study gave a list of under 200 TCR beta chains associated with cytomegalovirus. Broadly in line with IMGT annotations, most TCR beta V segments showed up in productive rearrangements about 87% or about 30% of the time in an earlier analysis of several hundred of the donors. For the cohort, immune exposure information was limited to CMV serostatus. Across donors, most TCR sequences were observed very rarely, whereas some public TCRs were present in many individuals. The authors suggested that the approach could potentially be extended to other disease states and immunological phenotypes. Specific HLA alleles were associated with roughly 16,000 TCR beta sequences at a false discovery rate of 0.05 in a later analysis. Correlated functional status among segregating V segments might be attributable to linkage disequilibrium, but an unknown experimental factor could not be ruled out. A cluster of highly shared sequence variants was judged likely to be a technical artifact of the sequencing pipeline. Sequencing depth was assumed to be roughly uniform across donors in the presence/absence analyses, though that assumption may not hold. Some IMGT-functional V segments, including TRBV6-2 and TRBV6-3, could not be distinguished by the 87-base-pair reads and were therefore excluded. According to a later analysis, TCR association rates differed among HLA loci, with DRB1 alleles showing the most associated TCRs and HLA-C alleles showing the fewest. In this cohort, only TCR beta chains were sequenced, and detectable features were limited by the absence of alpha or paired-chain data. A later genetic analysis associated a missense DCLRE1C variant with V-gene and J-gene trimming of TCR beta chains, and an independent cohort replicated the association. In both the original and validation cohorts, the classifier was reported to diagnose cytomegalovirus status with high specificity and sensitivity. A later genetic analysis reported fewer N-insertions in productive TCRs among donors in an Asian-associated ancestry cluster than the roughly 720-donor mean. Because some donors lacked HLA typing at each locus, the association tests relied only on the typed subset. In a later analysis, several top co-occurrence clusters were reported to appear linked to parvovirus B19, influenza, CMV and Epstein-Barr virus. A few of the identified cytomegalovirus-associated TCR beta chains were confirmed in vitro to be specific for cytomegalovirus antigens. In a later analysis, HLA-associated TCR beta chains were found to be more clonally expanded and to have lower generation probabilities than equally common non-associated chains. The earlier analysis of a few hundred of the donors excluded roughly 17 rarely observed V segments, including chromosome 9 orphons, because counts were too low. According to a later analysis, most CMV-associated TCR beta chains appeared to be HLA-restricted, and the HLA associations seemed to be driven largely by CMV exposure. A further reported finding was that TCR beta sequences accurately predicted the HLA-A and HLA-B alleles for most subjects in the first cohort. When HLA alleles, especially DR and DQ, strongly co-occurred, attributing TCR associations to individual alleles was difficult.

The rearrangement combines TRBV7-9 with TRBJ2-5; 10 nucleotides in the junction match TRBD2. The TCR was taken from a woman under 30 in good health and CMV-seropositive. Sequenced material: PBMCs. The CDR3 protein is CASSSGLAAQETQYF. The nucleotide sequence is given as TGTGCCAGCAGCTCCGGACTAGCGGCCCAAGAGACCCAGTACTTC.